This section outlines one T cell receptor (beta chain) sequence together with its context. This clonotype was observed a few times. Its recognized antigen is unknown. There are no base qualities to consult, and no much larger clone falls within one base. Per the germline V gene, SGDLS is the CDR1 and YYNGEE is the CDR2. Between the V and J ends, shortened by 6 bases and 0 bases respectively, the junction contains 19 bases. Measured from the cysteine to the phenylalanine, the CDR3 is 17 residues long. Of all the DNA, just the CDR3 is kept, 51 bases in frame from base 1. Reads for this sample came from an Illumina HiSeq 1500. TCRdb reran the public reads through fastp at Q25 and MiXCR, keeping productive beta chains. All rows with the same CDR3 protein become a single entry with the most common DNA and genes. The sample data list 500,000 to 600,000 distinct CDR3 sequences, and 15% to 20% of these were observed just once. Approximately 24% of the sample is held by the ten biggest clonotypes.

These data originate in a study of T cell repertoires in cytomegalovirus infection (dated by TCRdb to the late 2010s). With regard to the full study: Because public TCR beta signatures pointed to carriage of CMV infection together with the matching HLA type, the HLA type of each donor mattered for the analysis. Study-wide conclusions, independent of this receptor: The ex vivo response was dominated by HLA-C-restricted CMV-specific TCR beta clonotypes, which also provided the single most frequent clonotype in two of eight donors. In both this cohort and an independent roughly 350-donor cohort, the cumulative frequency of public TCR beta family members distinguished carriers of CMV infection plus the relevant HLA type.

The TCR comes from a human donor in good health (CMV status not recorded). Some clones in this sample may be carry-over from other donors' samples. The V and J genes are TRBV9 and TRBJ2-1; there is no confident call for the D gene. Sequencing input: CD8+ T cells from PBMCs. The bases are TGTGCCAGCAATGGGATTTTGGACGGAAGCTCCTACAATGAGCAGTTCTTC. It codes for CASNGILDGSSYNEQFF.